The source of this T cell receptor beta chain is a study of T-cell memory formation after mild COVID-19. General study findings and limits: A second wave expanding day 15 to 37 was CD4+-biased; contracting clones were balanced. The study detected some responding clones in pre-infection memory, suggesting cross-reactive memory joined. SARS-CoV-2 specificity of second-wave clones peaking day 37 was unconfirmed.

Researchers used 5'RACE with constant-segment primers to make TCR alpha and TCR beta cDNA libraries that carry sample barcodes and UMIs. TCRdb fed the 5' RACE reads into MiXCR, producing one record per CDR3 protein. The sample contains approximately 300,000 distinct CDR3 sequences, 8% to 10% of which appear only once. Germline-derived CDR1 and CDR2 are SGHTA and FQGNSA. V was cut by 6 bases and J by 0 bases, with 12 bases left in between. The CDR3 runs to 15 residues. This clonotype was seen a handful of times. Its antigen remains unknown. This TCR was sampled from a man younger than 35 who had mild COVID-19 (a few samples of this study predate the infection). Cell type and time point are not known. The specimen was PBMCs or a T cell subset sorted from them (not recorded which). This chain uses TRBV7-2 with TRBJ1-5; a possible D gene is TRBD1 (6 bases). The CDR3 nucleotides are TGTGCCAGCAGTTCACAGGGTTATAGCAATCAGCCCCAGCATTTT. This translates into CASSSQGYSNQPQHF. The full variable domain, completed using reference TRBV7-2 and TRBJ1-5, is GAGVSQSPSNKVTEKGKDVELRCDPISGHTALYWYRQSLGQGLEFLIYFQGNSAPDKSGLPSDRFSAERTGGSVSTLTIQRTQQEDSAVYLCASSSQGYSNQPQHFGDGTRLSIL.